The clone carrying this T cell receptor beta chain was seen once. The data are from a study of blood T cell repertoires in COVID-19. Across the whole study: Spain, Italy and the United States supplied samples that represented acute and convalescent COVID-19.

Adults between about 18 and 95 years of age took part from 20 to 25 US areas. Participants' own reports of clinical history determined their cohort assignment. Some clones are missing from TCRdb's copy, which holds only in-frame ones; the method was immunoSEQ multiplex PCR. The sample records under 150,000 clones, approximately 87% being singletons. There are 15 residues in the CDR3. Germline lookup yields CDR1 SNHLY and CDR2 FYNNEI. V lost 3 bases, J lost 8 bases, and 16 bases lay in between. The receptor's source is a man aged 50 to 60 in a cohort exposed to, infected with or recovered from COVID-19 (not recorded which). The genes are TRBV2 and TRBJ1-4; maybe TRBD1 (6 bases). Sequences were obtained from PBMCs or T cells enriched from blood (not recorded which). CDR3 bases: TGTGCCAGCAGTGAGGATAGGGGGGGAAACGAAAAACTGTTTTTT. As protein: CASSEDRGGNEKLFF.